This T cell receptor beta chain comes out of a study of blood T cell repertoires in COVID-19. For the study at large: Whether acute or convalescent, the COVID-19 samples came from the United States, Italy and Spain.

Original handling: Amplification of reference gene primers provided the estimated nucleated cell counts. Libraries were prepared by immunoSEQ multiplex PCR; TCRdb keeps only in-frame clonotypes and omits some of them. V and J calls and clone size follow that table, whereas D and trimming were derived from the DNA. Among around 210,000 clones listed, around 80% were seen once. The CDR3 sequence is 16 residues long. CDR1 is SGHNT and CDR2 is YENEEA in the germline V gene. V shed 5 bases and J 0 bases; nucleotides not matched to a gene: 3. V usage is TRBV11-3 and J usage is TRBJ2-1, with 11 bases fitting TRBD2. Sample: peripheral blood. This TCR derives from a woman older than 75 with COVID-19, enrolled during active disease. The CDR3 here is CASSLAGGSSYNEQFF. CDR3 DNA sequence: TGTGCCAGCAGCCTAGCGGGGGGCAGCTCCTACAATGAGCAGTTCTTC.